The text below deals with one T cell receptor (beta chain). Distinct nucleotide sequences in the sample also encode this CDR3. This sample is part of a study of shared clonotypes between healthy human individuals. Sequencing was performed with immunoSEQ multiplex PCR; in TCRdb, only in-frame clones are kept and a portion is missing. The sample lists approximately 940,000 clones, approximately 76% occurring once. The germline CDR1 and CDR2 sequences are ENHRY and SYGVKD. Deletions cut 4 bases from V and 5 bases from J, with 5 bases between. CDR3 length equals 12 residues. What was sequenced was memory CD4+ T cells sorted from blood. Subset meaning: CD45RA-negative fraction. This sequence originates from a man aged 18 to 35 in good health. V usage is TRBV10-3 and J usage is TRBJ2-2; D call uncertain. The CDR3 is CAISVGTGELFF. The CDR3 DNA reads TGTGCCATCAGTGTGGGGACCGGGGAGCTGTTTTTT.